The 11 T cell receptor beta chains below were found in one sample sequenced in a study of shared clonotypes between healthy human individuals (dated by TCRdb to the early 2020s). Library preparation employed the immunoSEQ multiplex PCR assay. The clones in this table, taken by TCRdb from immuneACCESS, are in-frame only. Not every clone is retained; where verified, under half of the shortfall comes from an unresolved V gene, and the cause of the rest is unknown. This sample is represented by fewer than 700,000 clones; around 76% of them were singletons. Clones ranked in the top ten supply 12% of the sample. Sequenced: PBMCs. The receptors originated from a woman aged 35 to 49 in good health. Some clones in this sample may be carry-over from other donors' samples.

The V and J genes are TRBV11-2 and TRBJ2-3; 11 bases agree with TRBD2. J was trimmed by 0 bases and V by 2 bases; bases with no gene match: 1. CDR3 length: 16 residues. Germline V gives CDR1 SGHAT, CDR2 FQNNGV. CDR3 coding DNA: TGTGCCAGCAGCTTAACTAGCGGGAGAAGCACAGATACGCAGTATTTT. Translating it yields CASSLTSGRSTDTQYF. The whole variable domain, remainder taken from reference TRBV11-2 and TRBJ2-3, is EAGVAQSPRYKIIEKRQSVAFWCNPISGHATLYWYQQILGQGPKLLIQFQNNGVVDDSQLPKDRFSAERLKGVDSTLKIQPAKLEDSAVYLCASSLTSGRSTDTQYFGPGTRLTVL.

In its sample, this clone was seen many times. The V and J genes are TRBV15 and TRBJ1-5; TRBD1 matches at 7 bases. The CDR3 runs to 17 residues. The J segment lost 7 bases and the V segment lost 1 base, leaving 13 bases of the junction unmatched. Germline loops: CDR1 LNHNV, CDR2 YYDKDF (reference sequence). CDR3 residues: CATSRVVGTATKQPQHF. Here the CDR3 DNA reads TGTGCCACCAGCAGAGTCGTAGGGACAGCGACCAAACAGCCCCAGCATTTT.

The chain is built from TRBV10-3 and TRBJ1-4; unclear D gene. Trimming removed 3 bases at V and 4 bases at J, with 6 bases between. CDR3 size: 13 residues. Germline lookup yields CDR1 ENHRY and CDR2 SYGVKD. The CDR3 here is CAISDGRNEKLFF. For the CDR3, the DNA is TGTGCCATCAGTGATGGGCGTAATGAAAAACTGTTTTTT.

The rearrangement uses TRBV18 and TRBJ1-4; perhaps TRBD1 as D (6 bases). V lost 5 bases and J 5 bases, leaving 9 bases between the germline ends. Germline assignment: CDR1 KGHSH and CDR2 LQKENI. The CDR3 spans 13 residues. The CDR3 region has the DNA TGTGCCAGCTCAGCTGACAGGAATGAAAAACTGTTTTTT. It codes for CASSADRNEKLFF.

The chain is built from TRBV11-2 and TRBJ1-6; D call uncertain. CDR1 is SGHAT, CDR2 FQNNGV, per germline. This CDR3 contains 13 residues. V was pared by 5 bases and J by 8 bases, with 10 bases between. CDR3 in amino acids: CASSPQFDSPLHF. The CDR3 region has the DNA TGTGCCAGCAGCCCGCAATTCGATTCACCCCTCCACTTT.

The genes are TRBV6-4 and TRBJ2-1; TRBD2 matches at 7 bases. Looked up from germline, CDR1 is MRHNA and CDR2 is SNTAGT. This CDR3 is 16 amino acids long. The V and J ends lost 2 bases and 2 bases, in that order; junction bases with no gene match: 6. The CDR3 loop is CASSDKGGPPYNEQFF. The CDR3 DNA follows: TGTGCCAGCAGTGACAAGGGAGGGCCGCCCTACAATGAGCAGTTCTTC.

The chain is built from TRBV6-1 and TRBJ2-6; D is uncertain. The CDR3 is 17 amino acids. Germline CDR1 reads MNHNS; CDR2 reads SASEGT. V was trimmed by 1 base and J by 0 bases, leaving 10 bases between them. CDR3 in amino acids: CASSEVGLLSGANVLTF. In DNA, the CDR3 is TGTGCCAGCAGTGAAGTTGGTCTCCTCTCTGGGGCCAACGTCCTGACTTTC.

This clone was found many times. The V call is TRBV6-5, the J call TRBJ1-1; TRBD1 matches 7 bases. Germline CDR1 and CDR2: MNHEY and SVGAGI. Trimming cost V 4 bases and J 4 bases; bases outside gene matches: 6. The CDR3 length is 14 residues. CDR3 residues: CASSSTGDGTEAFF. Written as DNA, the CDR3 is TGTGCCAGCAGTTCCACAGGGGATGGCACTGAAGCTTTCTTT.

V usage is TRBV7-9 and J usage is TRBJ2-7, with D possibly TRBD1 on 6 matching bases. Germline CDR1 and CDR2: SEHNR and FQNEAQ (reference sequence). V lost 0 bases and J lost 3, with 12 bases in between. The CDR3 has 15 residues. The CDR3 DNA reads as TGTGCCAGCAGCTTAGCTCAGGGGAGCCACTACGAGCAGTACTTC. This gives the protein CASSLAQGSHYEQYF.

The rearrangement links TRBV4-1 to TRBJ1-2, with D perhaps matching TRBD1 (6 bases). Trimming shortened V by 3 bases and J by 0 bases, and 11 bases separated the two germline ends. This CDR3 region has 15 residues. The germline CDR1 and CDR2 sequences are MGHRA and YSYEKL. In nucleotides, the CDR3 is TGCGCCAGCAGCCACGCCGGGACAACTAACTATGGCTACACCTTC. As protein: CASSHAGTTNYGYTF.

The chain employs TRBV6-1 and TRBJ1-1, with TRBD1 matching over 12 bases. The CDR3 is made up of 14 amino acids. J lost 5 bases, V lost 6 bases, and 4 bases had no gene match. In germline, CDR1 is MNHNS, CDR2 SASEGT. As DNA, the CDR3 is TGTGCCAGCAGGGGGGACAGGGGGCGTACTGAAGCTTTCTTT. Its protein is CASRGDRGRTEAFF.